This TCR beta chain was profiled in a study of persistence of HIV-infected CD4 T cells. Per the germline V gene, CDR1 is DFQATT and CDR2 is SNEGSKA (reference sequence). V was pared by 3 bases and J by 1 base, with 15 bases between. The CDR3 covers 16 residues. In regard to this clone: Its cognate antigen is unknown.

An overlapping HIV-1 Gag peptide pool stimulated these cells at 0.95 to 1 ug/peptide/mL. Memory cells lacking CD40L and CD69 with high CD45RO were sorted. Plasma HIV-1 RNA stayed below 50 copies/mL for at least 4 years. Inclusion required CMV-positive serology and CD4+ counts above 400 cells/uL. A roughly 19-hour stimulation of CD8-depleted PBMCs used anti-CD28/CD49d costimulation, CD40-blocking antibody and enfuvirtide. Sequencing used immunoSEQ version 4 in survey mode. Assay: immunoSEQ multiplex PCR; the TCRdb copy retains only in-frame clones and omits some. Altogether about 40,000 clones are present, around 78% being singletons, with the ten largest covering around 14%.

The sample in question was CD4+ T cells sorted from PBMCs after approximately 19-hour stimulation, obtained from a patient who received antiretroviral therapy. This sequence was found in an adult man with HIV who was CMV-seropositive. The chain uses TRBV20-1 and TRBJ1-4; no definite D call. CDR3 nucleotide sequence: TGCAGTGCTAGTCAACCTAGGCTAGGAACTAATGAAAAACTGTTTTTT. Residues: CSASQPRLGTNEKLFF.